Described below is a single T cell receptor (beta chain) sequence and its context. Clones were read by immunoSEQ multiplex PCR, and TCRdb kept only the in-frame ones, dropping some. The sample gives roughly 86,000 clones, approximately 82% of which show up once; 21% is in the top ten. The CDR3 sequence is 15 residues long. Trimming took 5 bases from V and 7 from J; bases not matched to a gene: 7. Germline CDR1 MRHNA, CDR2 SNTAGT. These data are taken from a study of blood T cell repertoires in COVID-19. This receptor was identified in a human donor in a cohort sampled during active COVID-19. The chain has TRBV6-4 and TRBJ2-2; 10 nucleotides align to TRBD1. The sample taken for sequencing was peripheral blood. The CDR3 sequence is CASSKDRGPVGELFF. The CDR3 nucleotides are TGTGCCAGCAGTAAAGACAGGGGGCCGGTCGGGGAGCTGTTTTTT.